This passage covers 28 T cell receptor beta chains from one sample sequenced in a study of blood T cell repertoires in COVID-19. The assay was immunoSEQ multiplex PCR, and TCRdb's table has in-frame clones only and misses some. The data contain about 250,000 clones, around 85% of them singletons. Sample: PBMCs or T cells enriched from blood (not recorded which). These receptor sequences come from a woman aged 25-40 years who had recovered from COVID-19.

The chain employs TRBV18 and TRBJ1-1, with D possibly TRBD1 on 6 matching bases. CDR1 and CDR2 (germline): KGHSH, LQKENI. Trimming stripped 1 base from V and 3 bases from J, with 9 bases between. The length of the CDR3 is 14 residues. CDR3 nucleotides: TGTGCCAGCTCACCACGGCAGGGGCACACTGAAGCTTTCTTT. Protein product: CASSPRQGHTEAFF.

V and J are TRBV7-9 and TRBJ1-4; a weak D match, TRBD1 (6 bases). V was pared by 4 bases and J by 9 bases, with 24 bases between. Germline values: CDR1 SEHNR, CDR2 FQNEAQ (reference sequence). There are 17 residues in the CDR3. CDR3 nucleotides: TGTGCCAGCAGCTCCTGGGGGCCGCGCGCCGCGATGAAAAAACTGTTTTTT. Translated, it gives CASSSWGPRAAMKKLFF.

The rearrangement joins TRBV11-2 to TRBJ1-1; 7 nucleotides align to TRBD1. With 5 bases clipped from V and 10 bases from J, the junction kept 4 bases outside the gene matches. CDR3 length equals 11 residues. The germline CDR1 and CDR2 sequences are SGHAT and FQNNGV. The CDR3 reads CASSQGVRAFF. In DNA, the CDR3 is TGTGCCAGCAGCCAGGGGGTAAGAGCTTTCTTT.

This chain connects TRBV5-1 to TRBJ2-1, with 11 positions matching TRBD2. The CDR3 totals 16 residues. V was clipped by 0 bases and J by 6 bases; unmatched bases: 5. Germline CDR1 and CDR2: SGHRS and YFSETQ. DNA for the CDR3: TGCGCCAGCAGCTTGGAGGGACTAGCGGCTGGCAATGAGCAGTTCTTC. Translating it yields CASSLEGLAAGNEQFF.

This sequence joins TRBV29-1 and TRBJ1-1; D not resolved. V shed 4 bases and J shed 9 bases, with 9 bases lying between them. Germline assignment: CDR1 SQVTM and CDR2 ANQGSEA. The length of the CDR3 is 10 residues. CDR3 nucleotides: TGCAGCGTTGTGCCGGGGAAAGCTTTCTTT. This codes for CSVVPGKAFF. The entire variable domain, with the rest obtained from reference TRBV29-1 and TRBJ1-1, is as follows: SAVISQKPSRDICQRGTSLTIQCQVDSQVTMMFWYRQQPGQSLTLIATANQGSEATYESGFVIDKFPISRPNLTFSTLTVSNMSPEDSSIYLCSVVPGKAFFGQGTRLTVV.

This clone was seen a handful of times. This rearrangement joins TRBV14 to TRBJ1-2, with D hard to call. Trimming stripped 4 bases from V and 6 bases from J, with 12 bases between. Germline V gene sequence: CDR1 SGHDN, CDR2 FVKESK. CDR3 length: 13 residues. CDR3 protein: CASSLLGRDGYTF. CDR3 nucleotides: TGTGCCAGCAGCCTTCTTGGCCGGGATGGCTACACCTTC.

V gene TRBV5-1 combines with J gene TRBJ2-2, with 9 bases lining up with TRBD1. J lost 4 bases, V lost 1 base, and 11 bases had no gene match. The length of the CDR3 is 18 residues. The V gene's germline CDR1 is SGHRS and CDR2 YFSETQ. This CDR3 is CASSLLTLGQGGTGELFF. Written as DNA, the CDR3 is TGCGCCAGCAGCTTGCTCACTTTGGGACAGGGAGGCACCGGGGAGCTGTTTTTT.

The genes are TRBV2 and TRBJ2-3; D may be TRBD2 (6 bases). The CDR3 is made up of 13 amino acids. Trimming stripped 5 bases from V and 6 bases from J, with 12 bases between. Germline CDR1 SNHLY, CDR2 FYNNEI. CDR3 in amino acids: CASSLAYRDTQYF. CDR3 nucleotide sequence: TGTGCCAGCAGTCTAGCGTACAGGGATACGCAGTATTTT.

This chain connects TRBV19 to TRBJ2-5; 8 bases fit TRBD2. The junction had 12 bases not matched to a gene; V was cut back by 5 bases and J by 1 base. Germline CDR1 is LNHDA and CDR2 is SQIVND (reference sequence). CDR3 size: 17 residues. The CDR3, as DNA: TGTGCCAGTAGTCTCGGTTTATCTAGCGGGCCCCAAGAGACCCAGTACTTC. As protein: CASSLGLSSGPQETQYF.

The V gene is TRBV2, the J gene TRBJ2-2; 11 bases align to TRBD2. The V segment lost 6 bases and the J segment 5 bases; nucleotides outside the gene matches: 8. Germline-derived CDR1 and CDR2 are SNHLY and FYNNEI. The CDR3 sequence is 16 residues long. In nucleotides, the CDR3 is TGTGCCAGCAGAGCTATTAGCGGGGGGGCGACCGGGGAGCTGTTTTTT. Amino acids: CASRAISGGATGELFF.

CDR3 region: CAWRAQNTGELFF. The CDR3 DNA is TGTGCCTGGAGGGCCCAGAACACCGGGGAGCTGTTTTTT. The rearrangement joins TRBV30 to TRBJ2-2; D unclear. The CDR3 is 13 amino acids. V was pared by 3 bases and J by 1 base, with 6 bases between. CDR1 is GTSNPN and CDR2 is SVGIG in the germline V gene (reference sequence).

This clone has a single count. V usage is TRBV29-1 and J usage is TRBJ2-2, with 8 bases that match TRBD2. This CDR3 is built from 13 residues. In germline, CDR1 is SQVTM, CDR2 ANQGSEA. With V trimmed by 2 bases and J by 7 bases, 3 bases remained unmatched. This CDR3 is CSVESLAGGELFF. CDR3 bases: TGCAGCGTTGAATCTCTAGCGGGCGGGGAGCTGTTTTTT.

The chain employs TRBV28 and TRBJ1-3; the D gene is possibly TRBD1 (5 bases). V gave up 2 bases and J gave up 8 bases, with 13 bases separating them. Germline V gene sequence: CDR1 MDHEN, CDR2 SYDVKM. The CDR3 has 14 residues. CDR3 sequence reads: CASSLRQGRDTIYF. Here the CDR3 DNA reads TGTGCCAGCAGTTTAAGGCAGGGTCGCGACACCATATATTTT.

The chain's CDR3 is CASSGYRDLSYNEQFF. For the CDR3, the DNA is TGTGCCAGCAGCGGATACAGGGATCTATCCTACAATGAGCAGTTCTTC. The chain links TRBV7-2 to TRBJ2-1; TRBD1 might be the D (6 bases). In germline, CDR1 is SGHTA, CDR2 FQGNSA. Trimming took 5 bases from V and 1 from J, leaving 15 bases between them. The CDR3 contains 16 residues.

This chain connects TRBV9 to TRBJ2-1, with D possibly being TRBD2 (5 bases). The V end lost 6 bases, the J end lost 0 bases, and 7 bases lay between the germline ends. The CDR3 contains 13 residues. Germline V CDR1 and CDR2: SGDLS, YYNGEE. CDR3 bases: TGTGCCAGCAACCGGGGCTCCTACAATGAGCAGTTCTTC. It encodes CASNRGSYNEQFF.

This CDR3 is CASSIAGTGGWNEQFF. The CDR3 coding sequence is TGTGCCAGTAGTATCGCCGGGACAGGGGGTTGGAATGAGCAGTTCTTC. V and J are TRBV19 and TRBJ2-1; 11 nucleotides line up with TRBD1. This CDR3 contains 16 residues. V trimming: 3 bases; J trimming: 7 bases; junction bases outside the gene matches: 8. Per the germline V gene, CDR1 is LNHDA and CDR2 is SQIVND (reference sequence).

CDR3 loop: CASSSALTSGSLREQYF. The CDR3 coding sequence is TGTGCCAGCAGCTCAGCGCTGACTAGCGGGAGTCTTCGCGAGCAGTACTTC. The rearrangement joins TRBV28 to TRBJ2-7, with 12 bases lining up with TRBD2. This CDR3 is 17 amino acids long. Looked up from germline, CDR1 is MDHEN and CDR2 is SYDVKM. Unmatched junction bases numbered 15, after V lost 6 bases and J lost 6 bases.

The sample holds a few counts of this clone. The same CDR3 arises from other DNA sequences in this sample as well. V usage is TRBV27 and J usage is TRBJ2-5; 8 bases agree with TRBD2. The V segment lost 11 bases and the J segment 5 bases; nucleotides outside the gene matches: 16. Germline V gene data show CDR1 as MNHEY and CDR2 as SMNVEV (reference sequence). This CDR3 has 15 residues. CDR3 nucleotide sequence: TGTGCCCGGGGGGGGGCTTTGGGGGGGGTGGAGACCCAGTACTTC. It specifies CARGGALGGVETQYF.

This clone has a handful of counts. V gene TRBV10-1 combines with J gene TRBJ2-1, with 8 bases matching TRBD2. V was pared by 5 bases and J by 4 bases, with 7 bases of the junction left unmatched. Germline V lookup: CDR1 WNHNN, CDR2 SYGVQD (reference sequence). The CDR3 totals 15 residues. CDR3 DNA sequence: TGCGCCAGCAGTACCGGGACTAGAAGATACAATGAGCAGTTCTTC. Protein product: CASSTGTRRYNEQFF.

Only a few counts were recorded for this clone. This chain connects TRBV9 to TRBJ1-1; D not resolved. Trimming cost V 4 bases and J 6 bases, with 19 bases left between them. CDR1 is SGDLS, CDR2 YYNGEE, per germline. CDR3 length: 15 amino acids. CDR3 sequence: CASSPEGSGRSEAFF. The CDR3 DNA is TGTGCCAGCAGCCCAGAAGGATCAGGCCGCTCTGAAGCTTTCTTT.

The table lists this clone with a few counts. The chain employs TRBV27 and TRBJ1-2, with 9 positions matching TRBD1. CDR3 length equals 14 residues. From germline, CDR1 is MNHEY and CDR2 SMNVEV (reference sequence). With V trimmed by 6 bases and J by 4 bases, 6 bases remained unmatched. The CDR3 region is CASRGQGSVYGYTF. In DNA, the CDR3 is TGTGCCAGCAGAGGACAGGGGTCCGTCTATGGCTACACCTTC.

The chain uses TRBV19 and TRBJ1-6, with D maybe TRBD1 (5 bases). The CDR3 spans 14 residues. Germline CDR1 reads LNHDA; CDR2 reads SQIVND (reference sequence). The V gene lost 7 bases and the J gene lost 6 bases, with 13 bases spanning the gap. The CDR3 protein is CASNFQGSNSPLHF. The CDR3 DNA sequence: TGTGCCAGTAATTTCCAGGGTTCTAATTCACCCCTCCACTTT.

The chain is built from TRBV4-1 and TRBJ1-5; 7 positions agree with TRBD1. Trimming took 4 bases from V and 7 from J; bases not matched to a gene: 7. Germline values: CDR1 MGHRA, CDR2 YSYEKL. The CDR3 spans 14 residues. CDR3 in amino acids: CASSLRQGEQPQHF. The DNA of the CDR3 is TGCGCCAGCAGCCTACGACAGGGCGAACAGCCCCAGCATTTT.

The rearrangement uses TRBV27 and TRBJ1-2; D remains ambiguous. The germline V and J ends were trimmed by 1 base and 7 bases, with 16 bases remaining between them. This CDR3 is built from 15 residues. Germline V gene sequence: CDR1 MNHEY, CDR2 SMNVEV (reference sequence). CDR3 residues: CASSLYPSSVSGYTF. CDR3 DNA: TGTGCCAGCAGTTTATACCCCTCATCCGTGAGTGGCTACACCTTC.

The chain is built from TRBV5-4 and TRBJ2-5; TRBD2 matches at 11 bases. The length of the CDR3 is 15 residues. In germline, CDR1 is SGHNT, CDR2 YYREEE (reference sequence). Germline trimming cut 0 bases from V and 5 bases from J; bases unmatched to any gene: 3. Written as DNA, the CDR3 is TGTGCCAGCAGCTTGGGGACTAGCGGGTCGGAGACCCAGTACTTC. Amino acid sequence: CASSLGTSGSETQYF.

V usage is TRBV27 and J usage is TRBJ2-3; TRBD1 is a possible D gene (6 bases). V lost 3 bases and J 2 bases, leaving 9 bases between the germline ends. The germline CDR1 and CDR2 sequences are MNHEY and SMNVEV (reference sequence). This CDR3 region has 14 residues. CDR3 sequence: CASSFQGHTDTQYF. CDR3 nucleotide sequence: TGTGCCAGCAGTTTCCAGGGGCACACAGATACGCAGTATTTT.

The J gene is TRBJ2-1, the V gene TRBV11-3, with a weak D call TRBD2 (5 bases). The length of the CDR3 is 17 residues. V lost 5 bases, J lost 3 bases, and 20 bases lay in between. The germline V gene encodes CDR1 SGHNT and CDR2 YENEEA. The CDR3 sequence is CASSRDNEGRLYNEQFF. CDR3 DNA: TGTGCCAGCAGCCGAGACAATGAGGGCCGACTCTACAATGAGCAGTTCTTC.

This chain joins TRBV7-7 and TRBJ2-3, with TRBD2 as a possible D gene (6 bases). Trimming took 5 bases from V and 2 from J, leaving 14 bases between them. Germline V gene data show CDR1 as SSHAT and CDR2 as FNYEAQ (reference sequence). The CDR3 runs 15 residues. The DNA for the CDR3 is TGTGCCAGCAGCCCGATGGAGGGCTTCACAGATACGCAGTATTTT. Its protein is CASSPMEGFTDTQYF.